This passage covers 26 T cell receptor beta chains from one sample sequenced in a study of shared clonotypes between healthy human individuals. Sequencing was performed with immunoSEQ multiplex PCR; in TCRdb, only in-frame clones are kept and a portion is missing. The table records 180,000 or so clones, about 93% of them present only once. The sample comprised naive CD4+ T cells sorted from blood. The subset is: CD45RA+ positively selected. These TCRs come from a woman younger than 45 in good health.

This clone appeared once. The chain combines TRBV9 with TRBJ2-7; D tentatively fits TRBD1 or TRBD2 (7 bases each). V was shortened by 2 bases and J by 0 bases, with 15 bases between the two germline ends. The CDR3 consists of 16 residues. Germline V CDR1 and CDR2: SGDLS, YYNGEE. Here the CDR3 reads CASSVSTGDYSYEQYF. Here the CDR3 DNA reads TGTGCCAGCAGCGTGAGCACAGGGGACTACTCCTACGAGCAGTACTTC.

The CDR3 DNA is TGTGCCAGCAGCCCGCGGACAGGGAGCTTTGAGAATGAGCAGTTCTTC. Translation: CASSPRTGSFENEQFF. This chain uses TRBV7-3 with TRBJ2-1; 8 bases are shared with TRBD1. CDR3 length: 16 amino acids. V shed 5 bases and J 7 bases; nucleotides not matched to a gene: 13. CDR1 SGHTA and CDR2 FQGTGA come from the germline V gene.

This sequence joins TRBV5-6 and TRBJ2-4; D is perhaps TRBD1 or TRBD2 (5 bases each). Germline V gene data show CDR1 as SGHDT and CDR2 as YYEEEE. The V gene lost 2 bases and the J gene lost 0 bases, with 15 bases spanning the gap. The CDR3 totals 17 residues. CDR3: CASSFGTDSIAKNIQYF. The CDR3 bases are TGTGCCAGCAGCTTCGGGACGGACTCAATAGCCAAAAACATTCAGTACTTC.

The chain is built from TRBV5-1 and TRBJ1-3; 7 bases fit TRBD1. Trimming removed 5 bases from V and 11 bases from J; junction bases left unmatched: 16. The CDR3 runs 15 residues. Germline V gene sequence: CDR1 SGHRS, CDR2 YFSETQ. The CDR3 DNA reads as TGCGCCAGCAGGCCGGGACCACAGGGGATAGGGGCCATATATTTT. This encodes CASRPGPQGIGAIYF.

The V call is TRBV7-9, the J call TRBJ2-1; D might be TRBD2 (6 bases). The germline V gene encodes CDR1 SEHNR and CDR2 FQNEAQ (reference sequence). There are 12 residues in the CDR3. The germline V and J ends were trimmed by 5 bases and 6 bases, with 8 bases remaining between them. CDR3 loop: CASSPEGNEQFF. Here the CDR3 DNA reads TGTGCCAGCAGCCCGGAGGGCAATGAGCAGTTCTTC.

The chain recombines TRBV6-1 with TRBJ1-4; D gene ambiguous. Germline CDR1 reads MNHNS; CDR2 reads SASEGT. Between the trimmed V and J ends, which lost 3 bases and 5 bases, there was a span of 7 bases. This CDR3 region has 13 residues. CDR3: CASSDRENEKLFF. The CDR3 bases are TGTGCCAGCAGTGACCGAGAAAATGAAAAACTGTTTTTT.

The rearrangement uses TRBV9 and TRBJ2-1; D unresolved. Germline CDR1 is SGDLS and CDR2 is YYNGEE. CDR3 length: 16 residues. V shed 1 base and J shed 2 bases, with 13 bases lying between them. CDR3 coding DNA: TGTGCCAGCAGCGTAAAAGGCTGGACGGCCTACAATGAGCAGTTCTTC. It yields the protein CASSVKGWTAYNEQFF. Full variable domain (remainder filled in from reference TRBV9 and TRBJ2-1): DSGVTQTPKHLITATGQRVTLRCSPRSGDLSVYWYQQSLDQGLQFLIQYYNGEERAKGNILERFSAQQFPDLHSELNLSSLELGDSALYFCASSVKGWTAYNEQFFGPGTRLTVL.

This sequence joins TRBV5-4 and TRBJ2-7; D tentatively fits TRBD1 or TRBD2 (5 bases each). The CDR3 consists of 17 residues. Germline CDR1 and CDR2: SGHNT and YYREEE (reference sequence). The V end lost 0 bases, the J end lost 3 bases, and 19 bases lay between the germline ends. The CDR3 here is CASSLDARGRFFYEQYF. As DNA, the CDR3 is TGTGCCAGCAGCTTGGACGCCCGGGGCCGCTTTTTCTACGAGCAGTACTTC. The complete variable domain, with remaining parts taken from reference TRBV5-4 and TRBJ2-7, reads ETGVTQSPTHLIKTRGQQVTLRCSSQSGHNTVSWYQQALGQGPQFIFQYYREEENGRGNFPPRFSGLQFPNYSSELNVNALELDDSALYLCASSLDARGRFFYEQYFGPGTRLTVT.

V usage is TRBV5-4 and J usage is TRBJ2-1; 14 bases agree with TRBD2. The CDR3 has 15 residues. CDR1 is SGHNT, CDR2 YYREEE, per germline (reference sequence). After removal of 4 bases from V and 7 bases from J, the junction contained 4 bases not matched to a gene. CDR3 in amino acids: CASSLGLAGENEQFF. Written as DNA, the CDR3 is TGTGCCAGCAGCCTGGGACTAGCGGGAGAAAATGAGCAGTTCTTC.

The chain is built from TRBV11-3 and TRBJ2-1, with 8 positions matching TRBD2. Germline assignment: CDR1 SGHNT and CDR2 YENEEA. With V trimmed by 6 bases and J by 10 bases, 11 bases remained unmatched. This CDR3 has 14 residues. CDR3 region: CASSPPGLGAEQFF. The CDR3 DNA reads as TGTGCCAGCAGTCCGCCGGGACTAGGAGCCGAGCAGTTCTTC.

This chain links TRBV15 with TRBJ2-7; weak D call: TRBD1 (5 bases). This CDR3 comprises 16 residues. V was clipped by 1 base and J by 2 bases, with 15 bases between them. Germline loops: CDR1 LNHNV, CDR2 YYDKDF (reference sequence). CDR3 residues: CATSRGFREGTYEQYF. CDR3 DNA: TGTGCCACCAGCAGAGGATTCAGGGAAGGTACCTACGAGCAGTACTTC.

Only one count was recorded for this clone. The chain joins TRBV28 to TRBJ2-3; D remains unclear. The CDR3 spans 15 residues. CDR1 MDHEN and CDR2 SYDVKM come from the germline V gene. V lost 5 bases to trimming and J lost 0 bases, with 12 bases between them. The CDR3 nucleotides are TGTGCCAGCAGTCTAGACCCAGCTAGCACAGATACGCAGTATTTT. It specifies CASSLDPASTDTQYF.

V and J are TRBV7-2 and TRBJ1-6; D not certain. The germline V gene encodes CDR1 SGHTA and CDR2 FQGNSA. The CDR3 contains 14 residues. The germline V and J ends were trimmed by 4 bases and 9 bases, with 13 bases remaining between them. The CDR3 here is CASSSRAPSSPLHF. CDR3 nucleotide sequence: TGTGCCAGCAGCTCCCGAGCCCCGAGTTCACCCCTCCACTTT.

The chain combines TRBV19 with TRBJ2-2, with a possible D match to TRBD1 (6 bases). The germline V and J ends were trimmed by 8 bases and 5 bases, with 21 bases remaining between them. CDR1 is LNHDA and CDR2 is SQIVND in the germline V gene (reference sequence). The CDR3 spans 16 residues. The CDR3 DNA sequence: TGTGCCAGTGGAATAAATCAGGGGCGCAGGACCGGGGAGCTGTTTTTT. Amino acids: CASGINQGRRTGELFF.

The chain combines TRBV28 with TRBJ2-7; D might be TRBD1 (5 bases). The V and J ends lost 6 bases and 2 bases respectively, with 14 bases between them. CDR1 is MDHEN, CDR2 SYDVKM, per germline. The length of the CDR3 is 14 residues. The CDR3, as DNA: TGTGCCAGCAGCCGAAGACAGATAACCTACGAGCAGTACTTC. Translating gives CASSRRQITYEQYF.

The CDR3 bases are TGTGCCAGCAGTTTAAGGGACAGGGGTAATTCACCCCTCCACTTT. Protein: CASSLRDRGNSPLHF. V gene TRBV27 combines with J gene TRBJ1-6, with 10 bases that match TRBD1. This CDR3 spans 15 amino acids. V lost 2 bases to trimming and J lost 6 bases; unmatched junction nucleotides: 1. The germline CDR1 and CDR2 sequences are MNHEY and SMNVEV (reference sequence).

The chain employs TRBV29-1 and TRBJ1-1; D is possibly TRBD1 (5 bases). Germline V gene sequence: CDR1 SQVTM, CDR2 ANQGSEA. This CDR3 contains 13 residues. Trimming removed 2 bases at V and 1 base at J, with 8 bases between. This chain's CDR3 is CSVEWDGNTEAFF. The CDR3 nucleotides read TGCAGCGTTGAATGGGACGGGAACACTGAAGCTTTCTTT.

The chain carries TRBV20-1 and TRBJ1-2; possible D gene TRBD1, 6 bases. V lost 7 bases to trimming and J lost 5 bases, with 11 bases between them. The germline gives CDR1 DFQATT, CDR2 SNEGSKA (reference sequence). CDR3 length equals 11 residues. The CDR3 nucleotides read TGCAGTGGGGGGGCTTGGTATGGCTACACCTTC. As protein: CSGGAWYGYTF.

V and J are TRBV14 and TRBJ1-6; D is unclear. The CDR3 is made up of 13 amino acids. V lost 2 bases, J lost 9 bases, and 8 bases lay in between. The germline CDR1 and CDR2 sequences are SGHDN and FVKESK. For the CDR3, the DNA is TGTGCCAGCAGCCAAAGCAGAGGTTCACCCCTCCACTTT. It codes for CASSQSRGSPLHF.

This chain uses TRBV5-8 with TRBJ1-1; TRBD1 is a possible D gene (5 bases). V gave up 1 base and J gave up 4 bases, with 20 bases separating them. Germline V gene lookup returns CDR1 SGHTS and CDR2 YDEGEE. The CDR3 has 17 residues. For the CDR3, the DNA is TGTGCCAGCAGCTTGTTTTTAGGGGCAAGAGGAGGCACTGAAGCTTTCTTT. Encoded protein: CASSLFLGARGGTEAFF. The full variable domain, rest sourced from reference TRBV5-8 and TRBJ1-1, is EAGVTQSPTHLIKTRGQQATLRCSPISGHTSVYWYQQALGLGLQFLLWYDEGEERNRGNFPPRFSGRQFPNYSSELNVNALELEDSALYLCASSLFLGARGGTEAFFGQGTRLTVV.

Note on this clone: The same CDR3 arises from other DNA sequences in this sample as well. The V and J genes are TRBV6-6 and TRBJ2-5, with unresolved D. Near its end, the DNA agrees better with TRBJ2-7, so the J call may be wrong. The CDR3 spans 12 residues. Germline V gives CDR1 MNHNY, CDR2 SVGAGI (reference sequence). The CDR3 region has the DNA TGTGCCAGCAGTCAAGGTACCTACGAGCAGTACTTC. It codes for CASSQGTYEQYF.

The J gene is TRBJ2-5, the V gene TRBV4-1; D may be TRBD2 (6 bases). Matching the DNA end better, TRBJ2-7 makes the J call doubtful. This CDR3 is 16 amino acids long. Per germline, CDR1 MGHRA and CDR2 YSYEKL. The chain's CDR3 is CASSQPSTDYRYEQYF. The DNA of the CDR3 is TGCGCCAGCAGCCAACCATCCACGGACTACCGATACGAGCAGTACTTC.

The chain joins TRBV11-2 to TRBJ1-4, with D unresolved. Germline CDR1 SGHAT, CDR2 FQNNGV. The CDR3 totals 12 residues. V was pared by 3 bases and J by 8 bases, with 7 bases between. The DNA of the CDR3 is TGTGCCAGCAGCTTGTGGGGAGAAAAACTGTTTTTT. Translated, it gives CASSLWGEKLFF. Supplemented by reference TRBV11-2 and TRBJ1-4, the full variable domain reads EAGVAQSPRYKIIEKRQSVAFWCNPISGHATLYWYQQILGQGPKLLIQFQNNGVVDDSQLPKDRFSAERLKGVDSTLKIQPAKLEDSAVYLCASSLWGEKLFFGSGTQLSVL.

The V call is TRBV6-5, the J call TRBJ1-4; D gene unclear. V dropped 4 bases and J dropped 1 base, with 10 bases sitting between them. Per germline, CDR1 MNHEY and CDR2 SVGAGI. CDR3 length: 15 residues. CDR3 loop: CASSSPGQTNEKLFF. CDR3 coding DNA: TGTGCCAGCAGTTCCCCGGGCCAAACTAATGAAAAACTGTTTTTT.

This clone was seen a handful of times. The gene calls are TRBV7-9 and TRBJ2-7; TRBD1 agrees at 12 bases. The CDR3 is made up of 15 amino acids. The junction had 7 bases not matched to a gene; V was cut back by 6 bases and J by 4 bases. Germline assignment: CDR1 SEHNR and CDR2 FQNEAQ (reference sequence). The CDR3 sequence is CASSGTGGSFYEQYF. The CDR3 bases are TGTGCCAGCAGTGGGACAGGGGGCTCGTTTTACGAGCAGTACTTC.

The rearrangement joins TRBV6-4 to TRBJ2-5, with unresolved D. With the DNA end fitting TRBJ2-7 better, the J assignment may be wrong. CDR3 size: 11 residues. Germline values: CDR1 MRHNA, CDR2 SNTAGT. As DNA, the CDR3 is TGTGCCAGCAGTGCCCCCTACGAGCAGTACTTC. Protein product: CASSAPYEQYF.